This T cell receptor (beta chain) derives from a study of shared T cell receptors in the human thymus (dated by TCRdb to the early 2020s). General notes on the study: The study examined how self-reactive, shared T-cell receptor alpha chains are generated in the human thymus.

Notes on this clone: Its antigen is not yet known. No much larger clone is present one base from it, and per-base qualities are unavailable.

The receptor library was made with the immunoSEQ multiplex PCR assay. Held by TCRdb, this immuneACCESS table contains in-frame sequences only and omits some clones. Under half of the omission traces to an unresolved V gene where checked; the cause of the rest is unknown. This sample gives more than 550,000 clones in total; approximately 87% of them show up just once. Over 0.008% of the sample comes from the top ten. Inclusive of the bounding cysteine and phenylalanine, the CDR3 is 13 residues long. Only the CDR3 region is kept as DNA, spanning 39 bases read in frame from base 1. After removal of 8 bases from V and 7 bases from J, the junction retains 6 bases not matched to a gene. CDR1 SNHLY and CDR2 FYNNEI are derived from the germline V gene. This same sample was also part of a study on human thymus T cells. Looking at the second paper: In Finland, the donors were immunologically healthy infants who were having open corrective cardiac surgery for congenital heart defects. Thymus tissue was collected as surgical resects that were removed during corrective cardiac surgery. Biased V and J gene segment usage appeared to be present in both thymic and peripheral blood repertoires. The related research reported highly overlapping thymic TCR repertoires among unrelated individuals. The study described the TCR alpha and beta repertoires in about eight infant thymus samples and a few matching peripheral blood samples. Donor ages ranging from 7 to 244 days were recorded, and several male and a couple of female infants were included in the cohort. Thymocytes were freed from the tissue by mechanical means and kept at -70 degrees C as pellets of roughly 9-30 million cells. A QIAsymphony instrument was used to extract genomic DNA from the frozen cell pellets. TCRB and TCRAD loci were amplified from a standardized quantity of quality-controlled genomic DNA using the immunoSEQ multiplex PCR assay. The amplicons spanned the V(D)J region and were long enough to cover the CDR3 and allow V and J genes to be identified. Through the commercial immunoSEQ service, the amplicons were sequenced on an Illumina platform. Corrections for primer bias and sequencing errors followed previously described methods, while TCRAD and TCRB definitions were based on the IMGT database. immunoSEQ Analyzer 3.0 and VDJTools were used for repertoire analysis, which covered basic statistics, V/J segment usage, diversity estimates, rarefaction and pairwise overlap. Diversity was estimated using the Chao1, ChaoE, Efron-Thisted, Shannon and inverse Simpson indices, and was also estimated on datasets down-sampled to the size of the smallest sample. Repertoire overlap was assessed by strict matching of CDR3 nucleotide sequence, V gene and J gene, and clustering was done by Jaccard-based multidimensional scaling. On average, thymus samples yielded roughly 800,000 unique TCRB clonotypes, whereas blood samples yielded some 92,000.

Sequences were obtained from thymocytes. The TCR comes from a boy in the first two years of life with a congenital heart defect. Donor details come from another sample of the same person, matched by shared clones. Recombination connected TRBV2 to TRBJ1-4; 8 of the junction bases match TRBD1. This receptor has the CDR3 CASRAGGGEKLFF. The DNA sequence follows: TGTGCCAGCCGAGCAGGGGGCGGTGAAAAACTGTTTTTT.